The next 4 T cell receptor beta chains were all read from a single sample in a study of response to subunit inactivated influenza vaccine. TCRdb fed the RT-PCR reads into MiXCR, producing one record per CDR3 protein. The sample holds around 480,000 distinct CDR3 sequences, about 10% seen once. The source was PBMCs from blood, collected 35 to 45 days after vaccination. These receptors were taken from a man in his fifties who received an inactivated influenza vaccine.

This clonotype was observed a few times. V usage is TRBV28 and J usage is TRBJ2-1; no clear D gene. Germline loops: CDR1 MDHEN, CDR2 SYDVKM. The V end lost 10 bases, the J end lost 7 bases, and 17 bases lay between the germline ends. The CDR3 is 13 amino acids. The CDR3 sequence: CATRYDLGNEQFF. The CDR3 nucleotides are TGTGCCACCAGGTACGACCTGGGGAATGAGCAGTTCTTC. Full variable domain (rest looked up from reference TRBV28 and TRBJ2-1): DVKVTQSSRYLVKRTGEKVFLECVQDMDHENMFWYRQDPGLGLRLIYFSYDVKMKEKGDIPEGYSVSREKKERFSLILESASTNQTSMYLCATRYDLGNEQFFGPGTRLTVL.

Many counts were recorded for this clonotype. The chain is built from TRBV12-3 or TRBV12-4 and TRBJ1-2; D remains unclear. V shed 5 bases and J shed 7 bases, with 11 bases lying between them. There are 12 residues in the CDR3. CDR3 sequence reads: CASSPPHGGYTF. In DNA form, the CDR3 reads TGTGCCAGCAGTCCCCCTCATGGTGGCTACACCTTC.

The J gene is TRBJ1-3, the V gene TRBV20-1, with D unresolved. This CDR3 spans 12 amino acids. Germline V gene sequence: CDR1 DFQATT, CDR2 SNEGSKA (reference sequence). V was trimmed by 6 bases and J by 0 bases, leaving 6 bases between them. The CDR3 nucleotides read TGCAGTGCCCCGTACTCTGGAAACACCATATATTTT. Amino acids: CSAPYSGNTIYF.

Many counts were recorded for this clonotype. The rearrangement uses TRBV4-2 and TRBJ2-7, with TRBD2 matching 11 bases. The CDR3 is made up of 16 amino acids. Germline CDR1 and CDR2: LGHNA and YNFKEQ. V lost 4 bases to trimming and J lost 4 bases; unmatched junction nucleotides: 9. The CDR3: CASSLGTGLAVYEQYF. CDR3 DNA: TGTGCCAGCAGCCTCGGTACGGGACTAGCGGTTTACGAGCAGTACTTC.